A selection of T cell receptor beta chains follows, all from one sample in a study of cytomegalovirus exposure and HLA in healthy donors. Sequencing was performed with immunoSEQ multiplex PCR; in TCRdb, only in-frame clones are kept and a portion is missing. This sample has roughly 200,000 clones; about 80% occur once, and the top ten carry roughly 4.5%. Sequencing was carried out using PBMCs. The receptors were sampled from a woman aged 25 to 45 in good health and CMV-seropositive. CDR3s include the opening cysteine and the closing phenylalanine or tryptophan. D genes are given only for firm matches. A row's size may be missing; if present it is once, few, many or a size class.

V	size	D	J	CDR3	DNA
TRBV7-9	-	TRBD1	TRBJ2-5	CASSFGQGAGETQYF	TGTGCCAGCAGCTTTGGACAGGGGGCCGGAGAGACCCAGTACTTC
TRBV5-1	-	-	TRBJ2-7	CASSLGGAGRGEQYF	TGCGCCAGCAGCTTGGGTGGTGCGGGTAGAGGCGAGCAGTACTTC
TRBV11-2	few	-	TRBJ2-5	CASSLAGLETQYF	TGTGCCAGCAGCTTAGCAGGGTTAGAGACCCAGTACTTC
TRBV7-9	-	-	TRBJ2-1	CASSLGLAEQFF	TGTGCCAGCAGCTTAGGGCTAGCGGAGCAGTTCTTC
TRBV27	-	TRBD1	TRBJ1-1	CASRGINRGLNTEAFF	TGTGCCAGCAGGGGTATCAACAGGGGACTGAACACTGAAGCTTTCTTT
TRBV4-1	-	-	TRBJ2-7	CASSHAGQGYEQYF	TGCGCCAGCAGCCACGCAGGGCAGGGCTACGAGCAGTACTTC
TRBV18	-	TRBD1	TRBJ2-1	CASSPGQGEYDEQFF	TGTGCCAGCTCCCCCGGACAGGGGGAGTACGATGAGCAGTTCTTC
TRBV19	-	-	TRBJ1-5	CASSIERGGYQPQHF	TGTGCCAGTAGTATAGAGAGGGGGGGCTATCAGCCCCAGCATTTT
TRBV10-3	-	TRBD1	TRBJ1-1	CAIRDDRANTEAFF	TGTGCCATCAGGGACGACAGGGCCAACACTGAAGCTTTCTTT
TRBV6-5	-	TRBD1	TRBJ2-3	CASSFGQGSADTQYF	TGTGCCAGCAGTTTTGGACAGGGAAGTGCAGATACGCAGTATTTT
TRBV15	-	-	TRBJ2-4	CATSRGRQEGYGKNIQYF	TGTGCCACCAGCAGAGGGCGTCAGGAGGGTTATGGCAAAAACATTCAGTACTTC
TRBV5-4	-	TRBD1	TRBJ1-2	CASSFNRGTDYGYTF	TGTGCCAGCAGCTTTAACAGGGGGACGGACTATGGCTACACCTTC
TRBV2	-	-	TRBJ2-1	CASSVWGPGDEQFF	TGTGCCAGCAGCGTATGGGGTCCGGGGGATGAGCAGTTCTTC
TRBV6-1	-	-	TRBJ1-1	CASSSQGHTEAFF	TGTGCCAGCAGCAGCCAGGGGCACACTGAAGCTTTCTTT
TRBV7-9	-	TRBD2	TRBJ2-3	CANPTSDTDTQYF	TGTGCCAACCCGACTAGCGACACAGATACGCAGTATTTT
TRBV2	once	-	TRBJ2-7	CATSARSYEQYF	TGTGCCACTAGCGCCCGCTCCTACGAGCAGTACTTC
TRBV7-2	-	TRBD1	TRBJ1-1	CASSWGTANTEAFF	TGTGCCAGCAGCTGGGGGACAGCGAACACTGAAGCTTTCTTT
TRBV18	-	-	TRBJ1-4	CASSPQGTNEKLFF	TGTGCCAGCTCACCACAGGGGACTAATGAAAAACTGTTTTTT
TRBV7-2	once	TRBD1	TRBJ1-5	CASSLGDRGIQPQHF	TGTGCCAGCAGCTTGGGCGACAGGGGAATTCAGCCCCAGCATTTT
TRBV30	-	TRBD2	TRBJ2-5	CAFFGEGPETQYF	TGTGCCTTCTTTGGGGAGGGACCAGAGACCCAGTACTTC
TRBV9	-	TRBD2	TRBJ2-7	CASSVAQGGRAISYEQYF	TGTGCCAGCAGCGTAGCTCAGGGCGGGAGGGCGATCTCCTACGAGCAGTACTTC
TRBV4-1	-	-	TRBJ2-7	CASSQGVSSRSYEQYF	TGCGCCAGCAGCCAAGGGGTCTCTAGTAGATCCTACGAGCAGTACTTC
TRBV4-3	-	-	TRBJ2-2	CASSQDYASGGELFF	TGCGCCAGCAGCCAAGATTACGCCAGTGGCGGGGAGCTGTTTTTT
TRBV15	-	TRBD1	TRBJ1-5	CATSIGQANQPQHF	TGTGCCACCAGCATCGGACAGGCAAATCAGCCCCAGCATTTT
TRBV29-1	-	TRBD1	TRBJ1-5	CSVADRWDQPQHF	TGCAGCGTCGCGGACAGGTGGGATCAGCCCCAGCATTTT
TRBV10-3	-	-	TRBJ2-7	CAISESGGVYEQYF	TGTGCCATCAGTGAGTCCGGAGGGGTCTACGAGCAGTACTTC
TRBV6-5	-	TRBD1	TRBJ1-1	CASSRDRDTEAFF	TGTGCCAGCAGCCGAGACAGGGACACTGAAGCTTTCTTT
TRBV29-1	few	-	TRBJ2-7	CSVRTGVDYEQYF	TGCAGCGTCCGTACGGGGGTAGACTACGAGCAGTACTTC
TRBV7-9	-	-	TRBJ1-1	CASSFPTGTAFF	TGTGCCAGCAGCTTCCCCACAGGGACCGCTTTCTTT
TRBV4-1	-	TRBD1	TRBJ2-7	CASSQPWGGTGGSEQYF	TGCGCCAGCAGCCAGCCATGGGGGGGGACAGGGGGATCCGAGCAGTACTTC
TRBV2	-	TRBD2	TRBJ2-1	CASSGREEGGNEQFF	TGTGCCAGCAGTGGGCGGGAGGAAGGAGGGAATGAGCAGTTCTTC
TRBV7-2	-	TRBD2	TRBJ2-1	CASSPGTSIFNEQFF	TGTGCCAGCAGCCCCGGGACTAGTATTTTCAATGAGCAGTTCTTC
TRBV4-1	-	TRBD1	TRBJ2-7	CASSSDRGHEQYF	TGCGCCAGCAGCAGCGACAGGGGCCACGAGCAGTACTTC
TRBV6-1	few	TRBD1	TRBJ1-4	CASSLTGATNEKLFF	TGTGCCAGCAGTTTGACAGGGGCTACTAATGAAAAACTGTTTTTT
TRBV7-2	once	-	TRBJ2-5	CASSSLVAETQYF	TGTGCCAGCAGCTCACTAGTAGCAGAGACCCAGTACTTC
TRBV27	once	TRBD1	TRBJ1-4	CASRRTGINEKLFF	TGTGCCAGCAGACGGACAGGGATTAATGAAAAACTGTTTTTT
TRBV9	-	-	TRBJ2-1	CASSVAGAGSWDEQFF	TGTGCCAGCAGCGTAGCTGGAGCAGGGTCCTGGGATGAGCAGTTCTTC
TRBV18	-	TRBD1	TRBJ1-1	CASSPGQGNTEAFF	TGTGCCAGCTCACCAGGACAGGGTAACACTGAAGCTTTCTTT
TRBV29-1	-	TRBD1	TRBJ2-6	CSVSQGAAGANVLTF	TGCAGCGTTTCACAGGGGGCAGCTGGGGCCAACGTCCTGACTTTC
TRBV5-1	few	TRBD2	TRBJ2-1	CASSLAGAIYNEQFF	TGCGCCAGCAGTCTAGCGGGGGCCATTTACAATGAGCAGTTCTTC
TRBV7-2	few	-	TRBJ2-7	CASRGGTYEQYF	TGTGCCAGCAGAGGGGGAACCTACGAGCAGTACTTC
TRBV5-8	-	-	TRBJ1-2	CASRRLGSRNYGYTF	TGTGCCAGCAGACGACTTGGGAGTCGAAACTATGGCTACACCTTC
TRBV5-1	-	-	TRBJ2-2	CASSFGTIPTGELFF	TGCGCCAGCAGCTTTGGGACAATACCCACCGGGGAGCTGTTTTTT
TRBV2	-	TRBD2	TRBJ2-5	CASTGLAGETQYF	TGTGCCAGCACTGGACTAGCGGGGGAGACCCAGTACTTC
TRBV19	-	-	TRBJ1-5	CASSWSLRQPQHF	TGTGCCAGTAGTTGGAGTTTGAGGCAGCCCCAGCATTTT
TRBV5-1	-	-	TRBJ2-1	CASSSGTPYNEQFF	TGCGCCAGCAGCTCCGGGACACCCTACAATGAGCAGTTCTTC
TRBV5-5	-	-	TRBJ1-4	CASSLGPNEKLFF	TGTGCCAGCAGCTTGGGGCCTAATGAAAAACTGTTTTTT
TRBV6-6	-	TRBD1	TRBJ2-7	CASSRDRGLYEQYF	TGTGCCAGCAGCCGCGACAGGGGTCTTTACGAGCAGTACTTC
TRBV27	-	TRBD2	TRBJ2-1	CASRGLAGVPNPYNEQFF	TGTGCCAGCAGAGGACTAGCGGGGGTTCCCAACCCCTACAATGAGCAGTTCTTC
TRBV27	-	TRBD2	TRBJ2-7	CASSPTGGDWYEQYF	TGTGCCAGCAGTCCCACGGGAGGGGACTGGTACGAGCAGTACTTC
TRBV2	few	-	TRBJ1-1	CASSGGQDTEAFF	TGTGCCAGCAGTGGTGGGCAAGACACTGAAGCTTTCTTT
TRBV4-3	-	-	TRBJ1-1	CASSQDRENTEAFF	TGCGCCAGCAGCCAAGACAGGGAGAACACTGAAGCTTTCTTT
TRBV4-1	-	TRBD2	TRBJ2-5	CASSQVFAASGAQYF	TGCGCCAGCAGCCAAGTTTTCGCGGCTAGCGGAGCGCAGTACTTC
TRBV15	-	-	TRBJ2-7	CATSRDPGYQGRNYEQYF	TGTGCCACCAGCAGAGATCCGGGCTACCAGGGAAGGAATTATGAGCAGTACTTC
TRBV29-1	-	-	TRBJ1-2	CSVAGNGYTF	TGCAGCGTTGCAGGGAATGGCTACACCTTC